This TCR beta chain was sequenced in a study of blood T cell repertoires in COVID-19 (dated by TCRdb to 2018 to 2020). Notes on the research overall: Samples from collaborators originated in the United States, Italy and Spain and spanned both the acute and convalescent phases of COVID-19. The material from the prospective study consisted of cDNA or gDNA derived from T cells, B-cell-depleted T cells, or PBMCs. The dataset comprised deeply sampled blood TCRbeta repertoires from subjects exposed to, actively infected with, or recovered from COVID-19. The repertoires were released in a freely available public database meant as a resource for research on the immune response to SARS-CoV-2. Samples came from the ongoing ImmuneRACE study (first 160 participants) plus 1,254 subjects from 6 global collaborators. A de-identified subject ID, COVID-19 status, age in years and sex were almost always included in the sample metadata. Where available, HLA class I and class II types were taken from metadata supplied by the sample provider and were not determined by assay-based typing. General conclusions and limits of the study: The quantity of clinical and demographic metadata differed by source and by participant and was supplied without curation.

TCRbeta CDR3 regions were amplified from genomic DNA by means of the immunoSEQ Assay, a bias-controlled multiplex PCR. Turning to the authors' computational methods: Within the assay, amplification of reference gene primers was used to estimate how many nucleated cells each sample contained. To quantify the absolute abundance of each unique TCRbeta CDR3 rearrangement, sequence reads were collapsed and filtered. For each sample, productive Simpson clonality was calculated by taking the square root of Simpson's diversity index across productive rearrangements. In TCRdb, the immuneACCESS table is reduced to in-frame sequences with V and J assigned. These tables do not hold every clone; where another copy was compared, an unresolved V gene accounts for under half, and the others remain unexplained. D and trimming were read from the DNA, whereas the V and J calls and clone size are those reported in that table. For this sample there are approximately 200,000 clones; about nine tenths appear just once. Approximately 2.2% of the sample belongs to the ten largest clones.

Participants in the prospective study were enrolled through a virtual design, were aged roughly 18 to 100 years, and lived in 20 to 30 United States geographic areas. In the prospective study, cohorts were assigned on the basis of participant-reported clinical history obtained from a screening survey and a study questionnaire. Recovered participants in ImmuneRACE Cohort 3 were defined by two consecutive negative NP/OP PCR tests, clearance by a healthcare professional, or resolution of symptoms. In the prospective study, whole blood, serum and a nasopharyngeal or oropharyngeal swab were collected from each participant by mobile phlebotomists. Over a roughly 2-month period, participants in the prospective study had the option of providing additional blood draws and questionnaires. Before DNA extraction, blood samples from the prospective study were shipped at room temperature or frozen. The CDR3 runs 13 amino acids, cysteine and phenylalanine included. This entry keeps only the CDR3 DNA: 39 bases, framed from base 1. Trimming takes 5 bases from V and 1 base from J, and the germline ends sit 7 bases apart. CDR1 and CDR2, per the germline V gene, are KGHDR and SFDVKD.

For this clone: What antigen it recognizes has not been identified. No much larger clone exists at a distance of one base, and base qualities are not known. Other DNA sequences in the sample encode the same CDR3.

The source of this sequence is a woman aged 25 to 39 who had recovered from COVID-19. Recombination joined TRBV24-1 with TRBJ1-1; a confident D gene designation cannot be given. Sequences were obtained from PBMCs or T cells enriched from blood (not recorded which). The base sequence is TGTGCCACCAGTGTCGGGGAGAACACTGAAGCTTTCTTT. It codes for CATSVGENTEAFF.